Listed below are T cell receptor beta chains from one sample, sequenced in a study of read filtering for tumor transcriptome and immune sequencing. TCRdb itself ran the reads through MiXCR, one entry per CDR3 protein. This sample has some 140,000 distinct CDR3 sequences; about 13% occur once, and the top ten carry just under 8.5%. Sequenced: a population of CD138-negative cells sorted from bone marrow. Every receptor here comes from a donor at least 40 years old with multiple myeloma. The CDR3 runs from the conserved cysteine through the conserved F or W. D genes are given only for firm matches. Only part of the rows carry a size: once, few, many, or a class if the clone is expanded.

>TRBV12-3/TRBV12-4|many|NA|TRBJ2-5
CASSFYRQETQYF
TGTGCCAGCAGTTTTTACAGACAAGAGACCCAGTACTTC
>TRBV6-1|many|NA|TRBJ1-1
CASSYTEAFF
TGTGCCAGCAGTTACACGGAAGCTTTCTTT
>TRBV11-2|many|NA|TRBJ2-3
CASSLGGIGARLTQYF
TGTGCCAGCAGTTTAGGGGGTATAGGCGCCAGGTTGACGCAGTATTTT
>TRBV3-1|many|NA|TRBJ2-7
CASSHGSYEQYF
TGTGCCAGCAGCCATGGCTCCTACGAGCAGTACTTC
>TRBV19|many|TRBD2|TRBJ2-1
CASSPRLAGGPRHEQFF
TGTGCCAGTAGTCCTCGACTAGCGGGAGGGCCAAGGCATGAGCAGTTCTTC
>TRBV6-1|few|NA|TRBJ1-2
CASSGGGAHTF
TGTGCCAGCAGTGGGGGGGGGGCTCACACCTTC
>TRBV6-1|many|NA|TRBJ1-1
CASILSGMNTEAFF
TGTGCCAGCATACTCTCGGGCATGAACACTGAAGCTTTCTTT
>TRBV7-9|many|NA|TRBJ1-1
CASSQHRQDMNTEAFF
TGTGCCAGCAGCCAACACCGCCAGGATATGAACACTGAAGCTTTCTTT
>TRBV14|once|NA|TRBJ1-1
CASSQDTPGGVSHEALF
TGTGCCAGCAGCCAAGATACCCCGGGGGGGGTCAGCCATGAAGCTCTCTTT
>TRBV6-1|many|NA|TRBJ2-1
CASSITRGSYNEQFF
TGTGCCAGCAGCATCACCAGGGGCTCCTACAATGAGCAGTTCTTC
>TRBV7-2|many|NA|TRBJ1-5
CASSLWRYQPQHF
TGTGCCAGCAGCTTATGGAGGTATCAGCCCCAGCATTTT
>TRBV29-1|NA|TRBD1|TRBJ2-1
CSSRQGTYNEQFF
TGCAGCTCCCGACAGGGGACCTACAATGAGCAGTTCTTC
>TRBV2|NA|TRBD1|TRBJ2-5
CASSEWDREEETQYF
TGTGCCAGCAGTGAGTGGGACAGGGAAGAGGAGACCCAGTACTTC
>TRBV5-6|many|NA|TRBJ2-7
CASSQGGAGAYEQYF
TGTGCCAGCAGCCAGGGGGGCGCCGGCGCCTACGAGCAGTACTTC
>TRBV20-1|many|TRBD1|TRBJ1-5
CSAQGQADQPQHF
TGCAGTGCTCAGGGACAGGCGGATCAGCCCCAGCATTTT
>TRBV6-5|many|NA|TRBJ1-5
CASSHRNNQPQHF
TGTGCCAGCAGTCACAGGAACAATCAGCCCCAGCATTTT
>TRBV20-1|many|NA|TRBJ2-3
CSGEQGMGPRDTQYF
TGCAGTGGGGAACAGGGAATGGGGCCTAGGGATACGCAGTATTTT
>TRBV7-9|many|NA|TRBJ2-5
CASSNLRAGKETQYF
TGTGCCAGCAGCAATCTCAGGGCCGGGAAAGAGACCCAGTACTTC
>TRBV20-1|many|NA|TRBJ2-1
CSALQHYNEQFF
TGCAGTGCTCTACAGCACTACAATGAGCAGTTCTTC
>TRBV15|many|NA|TRBJ2-1
CATSERRSSYNEQFF
TGTGCCACCAGCGAGCGGCGGAGCTCCTACAATGAGCAGTTCTTC
>TRBV19|many|NA|TRBJ2-1
CASTRTDPGINEQFF
TGTGCCAGTACCCGGACAGACCCGGGGATCAATGAGCAGTTCTTC
>TRBV6-5|many|TRBD2|TRBJ2-1
CASSSTGAGSDEQFF
TGTGCCAGCAGTTCCACGGGAGCGGGGAGTGATGAGCAGTTCTTC